This T cell receptor beta chain stems from a study of T cell responses to AZD1222 COVID-19 vaccine. The overall study: Pooled in the analysis were second doses at about 4 or about 12 weeks.

The CDR3 has 14 residues. The germline V and J ends were trimmed by 1 base and 0 bases, with 6 bases remaining between them. Per the germline V gene, CDR1 is SGHRS and CDR2 is YFSETQ. Profiled with immunoSEQ multiplex PCR; TCRdb holds only in-frame clones, not every one. This table holds approximately 120,000 clones, about 88% found once. Points on this clone: The antigen is not known.

Points from the study as a whole: Donors were largely white British and mainly female; clonal diversity was possibly underestimated.

The chain recombines TRBV5-1 with TRBJ2-3; D ambiguous. The specimen was peripheral blood, collected on day 0 of AZD1222 vaccination. This TCR was sampled from an adult in good health. CDR3 amino acids: CASSLPSSTDTQYF. In DNA form, the CDR3 reads TGCGCCAGCAGCTTGCCATCTAGCACAGATACGCAGTATTTT.